This T cell receptor (beta chain) was sequenced during a study of blood T cell repertoires in COVID-19. Background on the study: Acute and convalescent COVID-19 samples came from the United States, Italy and Spain. Sample material is recorded as cDNA or gDNA derived from T cells, B-cell-depleted T cells, or PBMCs.

In its sample, this clone was seen a few times. Per the original data handling: Amplified reference gene primers provided the basis for estimating nucleated cell counts. Some clones are missing from TCRdb's copy, which holds only in-frame ones; the method was immunoSEQ multiplex PCR. That table furnishes V, J and clone size, whereas the DNA furnished D and trimming. In the table there are more than 50,000 clones, more than 80% of which are singletons. Germline CDR1 is PRHDT and CDR2 is FYEKMQ (reference sequence). The junction had 12 bases not matched to a gene; V was cut back by 5 bases and J by 4 bases. The CDR3 totals 17 residues.

The chain joins TRBV13 to TRBJ2-3; 10 positions agree with TRBD2. Material: peripheral blood. This TCR was recovered from a man older than 75 with acute or convalescent COVID-19. The CDR3 nucleotides are TGTGCCAGCAGCAGTCCAAAGGGACTAGCGCTCCCAGATACGCAGTATTTT. Protein: CASSSPKGLALPDTQYF.